This T cell receptor (beta chain) was recovered during a study of shared clonotypes between healthy human individuals. In the study overall: Per donor, CD8 memory used one plate, CD8 naive used two, CD4 memory used three and CD4 naive used three. Study-wide findings and caveats: An anticipated effect of sequencing depth on clonotype sharing among donors was recognized. The four-donor shared clonotypes exceeded non-shared clonotypes in generation probability, with non-shared ones scoring lower.

Per sorted-subset replicate PCR, input was around 200 ng DNA, representing around 28,000 T cell genomes. Assay: immunoSEQ multiplex PCR; the TCRdb copy retains only in-frame clones and omits some. The sample holds over 400,000 clones, 95% to 97% seen once. Regarding this clone: As yet, its antigen is unknown.

Trimming cost V 3 bases and J 5 bases, with 11 bases left between them. Germline assignment: CDR1 SEHNR and CDR2 FQNEAQ (reference sequence). The CDR3 runs 13 residues. V gene TRBV7-9 combines with J gene TRBJ2-7, with D perhaps TRBD1 or TRBD2 (6 bases each). The clonotype originates from a woman aged 25-40 years in good health. Sequenced input: naive CD4+ T cells sorted from blood. The subset: CD45RA+ positively selected. The CDR3 nucleotides read TGTGCCAGCAGCTTGGGTAGGGGGGACGAGCAGTACTTC. This sequence encodes CASSLGRGDEQYF.